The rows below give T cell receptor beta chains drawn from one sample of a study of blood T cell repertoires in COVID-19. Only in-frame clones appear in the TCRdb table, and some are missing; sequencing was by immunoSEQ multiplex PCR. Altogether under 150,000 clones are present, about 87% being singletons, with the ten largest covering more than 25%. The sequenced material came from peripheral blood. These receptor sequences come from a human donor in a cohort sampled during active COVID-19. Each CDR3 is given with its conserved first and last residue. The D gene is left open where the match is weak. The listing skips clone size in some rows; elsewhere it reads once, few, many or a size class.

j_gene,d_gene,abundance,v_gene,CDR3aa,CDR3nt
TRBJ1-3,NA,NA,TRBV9,CASSVGSAGNTIYF,TGTGCCAGCAGCGTTGGCAGCGCTGGAAACACCATATATTTT
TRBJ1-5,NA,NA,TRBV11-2,CASSHTGKNNQPQHF,TGTGCCAGCAGCCACACAGGGAAGAACAATCAGCCCCAGCATTTT
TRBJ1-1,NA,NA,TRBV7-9,CASSLEVAGERYYTEAFF,TGTGCCAGCAGCTTAGAGGTGGCAGGGGAGAGGTATTACACTGAAGCTTTCTTT
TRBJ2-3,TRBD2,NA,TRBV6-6,CASSYGSGGNTDTQYF,TGTGCCAGCAGTTACGGTAGCGGGGGGAACACAGATACGCAGTATTTT
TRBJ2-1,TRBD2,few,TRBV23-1,CASSQSGDSGGEGPEQFF,TGCGCCAGCAGTCAATCCGGGGATAGCGGGGGGGAGGGACCTGAGCAGTTCTTC
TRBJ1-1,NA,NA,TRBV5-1,CASSSAGWAEAFF,TGCGCCAGCAGCTCCGCAGGGTGGGCTGAAGCTTTCTTT
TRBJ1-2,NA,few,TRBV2,CASILEGQSNYGYTF,TGTGCCAGCATCTTAGAAGGACAATCTAACTATGGCTACACCTTC
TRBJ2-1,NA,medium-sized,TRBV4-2,CASSQERLFYNEQFF,TGTGCCAGCAGCCAAGAGAGACTGTTCTACAATGAGCAGTTCTTC
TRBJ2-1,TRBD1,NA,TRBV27,CASRTGIYEQFF,TGTGCCAGCCGGACAGGGATCTATGAGCAGTTCTTC
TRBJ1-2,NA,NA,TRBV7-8,CASSLGSQGGGYTF,TGTGCCAGCAGCTTGGGGTCACAGGGCGGTGGCTACACCTTC
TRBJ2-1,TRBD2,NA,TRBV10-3,CAISLPSGENEQFF,TGTGCCATCAGCCTTCCTAGCGGGGAAAATGAGCAGTTCTTC
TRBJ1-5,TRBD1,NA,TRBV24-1,CATSDLPGTGGVINQPQHF,TGTGCCACCAGTGATTTGCCGGGGACAGGGGGAGTGATCAATCAGCCCCAGCATTTT
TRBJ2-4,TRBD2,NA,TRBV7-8,CASSLALTSGGVKNIQYF,TGTGCCAGCAGCTTAGCGTTAACTAGCGGGGGGGTAAAAAACATTCAGTACTTC
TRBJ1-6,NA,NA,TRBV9,CASSVGWGVVDNSPLHF,TGTGCCAGCAGCGTAGGGTGGGGGGTAGTGGATAATTCACCCCTCCACTTT
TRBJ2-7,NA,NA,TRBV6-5,CASSMTDYEQYF,TGTGCCAGCAGTATGACTGATTACGAGCAGTACTTC
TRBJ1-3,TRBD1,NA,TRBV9,CASSSKTGGNTIYF,TGTGCCAGCAGCTCCAAGACAGGGGGAAACACCATATATTTT
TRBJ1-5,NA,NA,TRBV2,CASSDRYSNQPQHF,TGTGCCAGCAGTGACAGGTATAGCAATCAGCCCCAGCATTTT
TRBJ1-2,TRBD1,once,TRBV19,CASSTDREGFANYGYTF,TGTGCCAGTAGTACGGACAGGGAGGGGTTTGCAAACTATGGCTACACCTTC
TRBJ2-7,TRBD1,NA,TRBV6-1,CASSEGPAGQGEF,TGTGCCAGCAGTGAGGGCCCGGCGGGACAGGGAGAATTC
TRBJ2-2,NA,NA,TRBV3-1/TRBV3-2,CASSRGTGELFF,TGTGCCAGCTCCAGGGGCACCGGGGAGCTGTTTTTT
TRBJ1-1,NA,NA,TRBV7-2,CASSLIRDTEAFF,TGTGCCAGCAGCTTAATCCGAGACACTGAAGCTTTCTTT
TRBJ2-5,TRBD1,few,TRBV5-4,CASSRDRGEETQYF,TGTGCCAGCAGTCGGGACAGGGGCGAAGAGACCCAGTACTTC
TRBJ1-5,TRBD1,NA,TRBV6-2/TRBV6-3,CASSYGGQGAGQPQHF,TGTGCCAGCAGTTATGGGGGACAGGGGGCTGGTCAGCCCCAGCATTTT
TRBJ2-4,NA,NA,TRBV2,CASSVGGTRGNIQYF,TGTGCCAGCAGTGTTGGAGGGACGAGGGGAAACATTCAGTACTTC
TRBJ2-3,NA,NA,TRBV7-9,CASSLAGTYTDTQYF,TGTGCCAGCAGCTTGGCGGGGACCTACACAGATACGCAGTATTTT
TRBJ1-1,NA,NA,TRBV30,CAWSSGTGWAEAFF,TGTGCCTGGAGTTCTGGAACAGGGTGGGCTGAAGCTTTCTTT
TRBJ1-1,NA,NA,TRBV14,CASSRGGEAFF,TGTGCCAGCAGCCGTGGAGGAGAAGCTTTCTTT
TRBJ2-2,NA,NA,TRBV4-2,CASSPRGRGFGKTGELFF,TGTGCCAGCAGCCCAAGGGGGAGGGGGTTCGGTAAGACCGGGGAGCTGTTTTTT
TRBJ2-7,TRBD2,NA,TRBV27,CASSLGRGAPYEQYF,TGTGCCAGCAGTTTAGGGCGGGGGGCTCCCTACGAGCAGTACTTC
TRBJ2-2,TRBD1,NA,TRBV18,CASSPTGAGELFF,TGTGCCAGCTCACCAACAGGGGCCGGGGAGCTGTTTTTT
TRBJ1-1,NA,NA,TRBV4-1,CASSQTKGLTVNTEAFF,TGCGCCAGCAGCCAAACCAAAGGACTTACAGTGAACACTGAAGCTTTCTTT
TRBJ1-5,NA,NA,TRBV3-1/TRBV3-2,CASSQERDYSNQPQHF,TGTGCCAGCAGCCAAGAGAGGGACTATAGCAATCAGCCCCAGCATTTT
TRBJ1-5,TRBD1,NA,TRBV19,CASSLGQGFQPQHF,TGTGCCAGTAGTCTGGGACAGGGGTTTCAGCCCCAGCATTTT
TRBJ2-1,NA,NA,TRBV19,CASSIPNSPRNEQFF,TGTGCCAGTAGTATTCCCAACTCGCCTCGGAATGAGCAGTTCTTC
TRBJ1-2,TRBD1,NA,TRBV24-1,CATSESPSTRTGGYGYTF,TGTGCCACCAGTGAATCCCCTTCTACTCGGACAGGGGGATATGGCTACACCTTC
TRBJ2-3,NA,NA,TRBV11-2,CASSLIPLPIDTQYF,TGTGCCAGCAGCTTAATACCCCTTCCTATAGATACGCAGTATTTT
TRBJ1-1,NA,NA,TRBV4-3,CASSQLRQAVYEAFF,TGCGCCAGCAGCCAACTCCGACAGGCGGTTTATGAAGCTTTCTTT
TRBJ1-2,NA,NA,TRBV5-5,CASSLGQQLDYGYTF,TGTGCCAGCAGCTTGGGACAGCAGCTAGACTATGGCTACACCTTC
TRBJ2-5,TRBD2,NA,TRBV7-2,CASSPSRSGGAGETQYF,TGTGCCAGCAGCCCAAGTCGAAGCGGGGGGGCCGGGGAGACCCAGTACTTC
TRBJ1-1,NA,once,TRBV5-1,CATKVGKNTEAFF,TGCGCCACCAAGGTCGGGAAAAACACTGAAGCTTTCTTT
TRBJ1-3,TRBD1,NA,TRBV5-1,CASSLAGTAYSGNTIYF,TGCGCCAGCAGCTTGGCCGGGACAGCCTACTCTGGAAACACCATATATTTT
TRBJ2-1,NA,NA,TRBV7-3,CASSSIFGDEQFF,TGTGCCAGCAGCTCTATTTTCGGGGATGAGCAGTTCTTC
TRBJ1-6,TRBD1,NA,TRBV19,CASSADFRTGRNYNSPLHF,TGTGCCAGTAGTGCCGATTTCAGGACAGGGAGGAACTATAATTCACCCCTCCACTTT
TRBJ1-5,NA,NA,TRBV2,CASSREDNQPQHF,TGTGCCAGCAGCAGGGAGGACAATCAGCCCCAGCATTTT
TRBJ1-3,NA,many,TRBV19,CASSIDADSSGNTIYF,TGTGCCAGTAGTATAGACGCCGACAGCTCTGGAAACACCATATATTTT
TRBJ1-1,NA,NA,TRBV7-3,CASSQNPTGRTEAFF,TGTGCCAGCAGCCAAAACCCGACAGGCCGCACTGAAGCTTTCTTT
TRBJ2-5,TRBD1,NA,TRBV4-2,CASSHMTGGGPQETQYF,TGTGCCAGCAGCCACATGACAGGGGGCGGTCCACAAGAGACCCAGTACTTC
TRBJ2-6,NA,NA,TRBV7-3,CASSLGGSGANVLTF,TGTGCCAGCAGCTTGGGCGGGTCTGGGGCCAACGTCCTGACTTTC
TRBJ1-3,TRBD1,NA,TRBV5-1,CASSFTGQRYGNTIYF,TGCGCCAGCAGCTTCACGGGACAGAGATACGGAAACACCATATATTTT
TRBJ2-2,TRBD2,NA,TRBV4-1,CASSPHSGLVNTGELFF,TGCGCCAGCAGCCCTCACTCGGGACTAGTGAACACCGGGGAGCTGTTTTTT
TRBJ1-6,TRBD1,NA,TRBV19,CATSTPGQGPLHF,TGTGCCACCAGTACCCCGGGACAGGGTCCCCTCCACTTT
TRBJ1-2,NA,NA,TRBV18,CASSPQNRGYGYTF,TGTGCCAGCTCACCACAAAATAGGGGATATGGCTACACCTTC